The 23 T cell receptor beta chains given below trace back to one sample, sequenced in a study of siplizumab effects on memory and regulatory T cells. Sequencing was performed with immunoSEQ multiplex PCR; in TCRdb, only in-frame clones are kept and a portion is missing. The sample includes around 99,000 clones, about 90% of them seen just once. The source material was Tregs sorted from blood. Receptor source: a human donor in good health.

The chain carries TRBV7-2 and TRBJ1-2; 12 bases map to TRBD1. Germline CDR1 SGHTA, CDR2 FQGNSA. The CDR3 consists of 14 residues. Trimming cost V 5 bases and J 6 bases; bases outside gene matches: 4. The CDR3 DNA sequence: TGTGCCAGCAGCGCGGGACAGGGGGCGCATGGCTACACCTTC. Translated: CASSAGQGAHGYTF. Full variable domain (outside the CDR3, taken from reference TRBV7-2 and TRBJ1-2): GAGVSQSPSNKVTEKGKDVELRCDPISGHTALYWYRQSLGQGLEFLIYFQGNSAPDKSGLPSDRFSAERTGGSVSTLTIQRTQQEDSAVYLCASSAGQGAHGYTFGSGTRLTVV.

The rearrangement joins TRBV15 to TRBJ2-5, with a possible D match to TRBD2 (6 bases). CDR3 length: 15 residues. Trimming removed 0 bases at V and 5 bases at J, with 13 bases between. Germline-derived CDR1 and CDR2 are LNHNV and YYDKDF (reference sequence). The chain's CDR3 is CATSREGRWGETQYF. The CDR3 nucleotides read TGTGCCACCAGCAGAGAGGGGAGGTGGGGTGAGACCCAGTACTTC. Drawing the rest from reference TRBV15 and TRBJ2-5, the complete variable domain is DAMVIQNPRYQVTQFGKPVTLSCSQTLNHNVMYWYQQKSSQAPKLLFHYYDKDFNNEADTPDNFQSRRPNTSFCFLDIRSPGLGDTAMYLCATSREGRWGETQYFGPGTRLLVL.

The chain carries TRBV4-1 and TRBJ2-5; D is unclear. V dropped 0 bases and J dropped 4 bases, with 6 bases sitting between them. The V gene's germline CDR1 is MGHRA and CDR2 YSYEKL. The CDR3 has 13 residues. Here the CDR3 reads CASSQDSPETQYF. CDR3 sequence (DNA): TGCGCCAGCAGCCAAGACAGTCCAGAGACCCAGTACTTC.

The chain couples TRBV5-1 to TRBJ1-3, with TRBD1 matching over 7 bases. Germline V gives CDR1 SGHRS, CDR2 YFSETQ. V lost 1 base, J lost 4 bases, and 2 bases stayed unmatched. The CDR3 loop spans 14 amino acids. CDR3 nucleotides: TGCGCCAGCAGCTTGACAGGGGTCGGAAACACCATATATTTT. Translation gives CASSLTGVGNTIYF.

This clone has just one count. The genes are TRBV7-2 and TRBJ2-3; D is perhaps TRBD1 (6 bases). V lost 5 bases, J lost 2 bases, and 14 bases lay in between. The CDR3 length is 15 residues. CDR1 is SGHTA and CDR2 is FQGNSA in the germline V gene. The CDR3 reads CASSPQGFDTDTQYF. For the CDR3, the DNA is TGTGCCAGCAGCCCTCAGGGGTTTGACACAGATACGCAGTATTTT.

The gene calls are TRBV29-1 and TRBJ1-2, with 9 bases identical to TRBD1. Germline V gene sequence: CDR1 SQVTM, CDR2 ANQGSEA. V trimming: 6 bases; J trimming: 4 bases; junction bases outside the gene matches: 6. The CDR3 is made up of 13 amino acids. The CDR3 loop is CSVAQGAGYGYTF. CDR3 coding DNA: TGCAGCGTGGCACAGGGGGCCGGCTATGGCTACACCTTC. The full variable domain, rest sourced from reference TRBV29-1 and TRBJ1-2, is SAVISQKPSRDICQRGTSLTIQCQVDSQVTMMFWYRQQPGQSLTLIATANQGSEATYESGFVIDKFPISRPNLTFSTLTVSNMSPEDSSIYLCSVAQGAGYGYTFGSGTRLTVV.

The chain is built from TRBV19 and TRBJ2-1; D possibly corresponds to TRBD1 (5 bases). The V gene lost 4 bases and the J gene lost 2 bases, with 12 bases spanning the gap. In germline, CDR1 is LNHDA, CDR2 SQIVND (reference sequence). This CDR3 region has 15 residues. The CDR3 spells CASSRAQGAYNEQFF. CDR3 DNA: TGTGCCAGTAGTAGAGCCCAGGGTGCCTACAATGAGCAGTTCTTC.

This rearrangement joins TRBV27 to TRBJ1-2; D unresolved. V was shortened by 0 bases and J by 9 bases, with 17 bases between the two germline ends. CDR1 MNHEY and CDR2 SMNVEV come from the germline V gene (reference sequence). The CDR3 is 15 residues long. CDR3 amino acids: CASSLSARHSPSYTF. The CDR3 DNA reads as TGTGCCAGCAGTTTATCTGCCAGGCACAGCCCTAGCTACACCTTC.

V usage is TRBV7-2 and J usage is TRBJ1-2; D call uncertain. The CDR3 totals 13 residues. With 5 bases removed from V and 2 bases from J, the gap between germline ends came to 9 bases. Germline V gene sequence: CDR1 SGHTA, CDR2 FQGNSA. The CDR3 protein is CASSPVRNYGYTF. CDR3 DNA: TGTGCCAGCAGCCCCGTCAGGAACTATGGCTACACCTTC.

This clone was found once. J is TRBJ2-3 and V is TRBV5-6; TRBD1 is a possible D gene (6 bases). Germline values: CDR1 SGHDT, CDR2 YYEEEE. The CDR3 covers 13 residues. Trimming took 1 base from V and 4 from J, leaving 7 bases between them. DNA of the CDR3: TGTGCCAGCAGCTTGACAGGGTCAGATACGCAGTATTTT. It encodes CASSLTGSDTQYF.

V usage is TRBV25-1 and J usage is TRBJ2-1; 15 nucleotides line up with TRBD2. The CDR3 is 16 residues long. Germline CDR1 and CDR2: MGHDK and SYGVNS. J gave up 7 bases and V 2 bases, and 3 bases lay outside the gene matches. This chain's CDR3 is CASSEGGTSGRNEQFF. The CDR3, as DNA: TGTGCCAGCAGTGAAGGTGGGACTAGCGGGAGGAATGAGCAGTTCTTC.

The V and J genes are TRBV11-1 and TRBJ1-1; D uncertain. Trimming removed 5 bases from V and 0 bases from J, with 13 bases in between. CDR1 and CDR2 (germline): SGHAT, FQDESV (reference sequence). The CDR3 totals 15 residues. CDR3 protein: CASSPHGALNTEAFF. The CDR3 DNA follows: TGTGCCAGCAGCCCCCACGGAGCCCTGAACACTGAAGCTTTCTTT.

The CDR3 DNA is TGTGCCAGCAGTACCTCGACAGGGGGCTCCTACAATGAGCAGTTCTTC. Its protein product is CASSTSTGGSYNEQFF. V is TRBV2 and J is TRBJ2-1; 9 bases agree with TRBD1. Germline CDR1 and CDR2: SNHLY and FYNNEI. V was clipped by 5 bases and J by 0 bases; unmatched bases: 5. CDR3 length: 16 amino acids. Using reference TRBV2 and TRBJ2-1 for the parts outside the CDR3, the full variable domain is EPEVTQTPSHQVTQMGQEVILRCVPISNHLYFYWYRQILGQKVEFLVSFYNNEISEKSEIFDDQFSVERPDGSNFTLKIRSTKLEDSAMYFCASSTSTGGSYNEQFFGPGTRLTVL.

The chain couples TRBV6-5 to TRBJ1-1, with D unclear. This CDR3 is 15 amino acids long. The V gene's germline CDR1 is MNHEY and CDR2 SVGAGI. The V gene lost 0 bases and the J gene lost 2 bases, with 10 bases spanning the gap. CDR3 nucleotides: TGTGCCAGCAGTTACTCAAGGGTAACTAACACTGAAGCTTTCTTT. This gives the protein CASSYSRVTNTEAFF.

This CDR3 reads CASSLPPGWGQPQHF. CDR3 sequence (DNA): TGTGCCAGCTCATTACCACCCGGGTGGGGGCAGCCCCAGCATTTT. The rearrangement uses TRBV18 and TRBJ1-5; maybe TRBD1 (5 bases). V lost 5 bases to trimming and J lost 7 bases, with 18 bases between them. Germline CDR1 KGHSH, CDR2 LQKENI. CDR3 length: 15 amino acids.

In this sample, this clone turned up once. An end of the junction differs from the germline gene, which may be a read error. The CDR3 DNA reads TGTGCCAGCAGCATAACCGGGACACCGAAGACCGGGGAGCTGTTTTTT. Translated, it gives CASSITGTPKTGELFF. The chain employs TRBV5-6 and TRBJ2-2, with D possibly being TRBD1 (6 bases). Germline V CDR1 and CDR2: SGHDT, YYEEEE. The CDR3 runs to 16 residues.

This chain uses TRBV6-5 with TRBJ1-5; D possibly corresponds to TRBD1 (6 bases). With 7 bases removed from V and 8 bases from J, the gap between germline ends came to 21 bases. The CDR3 sequence is 15 residues long. Germline V lookup: CDR1 MNHEY, CDR2 SVGAGI. The CDR3 is CASTSQQGVGEPQHF. The CDR3 DNA follows: TGTGCCAGCACCTCCCAACAGGGCGTAGGGGAGCCCCAGCATTTT.

J is TRBJ2-2 and V is TRBV5-1, with a weak D call TRBD1 (5 bases). The germline gives CDR1 SGHRS, CDR2 YFSETQ. The CDR3 runs to 15 residues. The ends were cut back, 1 base at V and 5 bases at J, with 12 bases in the middle. CDR3 coding DNA: TGCGCCAGCAGCTTGTCTTGGACAAATACCGGGGAGCTGTTTTTT. It codes for CASSLSWTNTGELFF.

This clone has just one count. This rearrangement joins TRBV2 to TRBJ2-3; TRBD2 agrees at 14 bases. V dropped 6 bases and J dropped 0; count of bases not matched to a gene: 5. The length of the CDR3 is 17 residues. The V gene's germline CDR1 is SNHLY and CDR2 FYNNEI. The CDR3 protein is CASSGLAGGTSTDTQYF. DNA for the CDR3: TGTGCCAGCAGCGGACTAGCGGGAGGAACTAGCACAGATACGCAGTATTTT.

The chain links TRBV29-1 to TRBJ2-3, with 10 bases matching TRBD1. Germline CDR1 SQVTM, CDR2 ANQGSEA. The CDR3 runs to 14 residues. Trimming at V came to 4 bases and at J to 6 bases, leaving 7 bases not matched to a gene. CDR3 protein: CSVARQGAGDTQYF. The DNA for the CDR3 is TGCAGCGTTGCCCGACAGGGGGCAGGGGATACGCAGTATTTT.

This clone was seen just once. The chain employs TRBV5-1 and TRBJ2-2; D tentatively fits TRBD1 or TRBD2 (8 bases each). Looked up from germline, CDR1 is SGHRS and CDR2 is YFSETQ. V was trimmed by 4 bases and J by 4 bases, leaving 17 bases between them. The CDR3 spans 16 residues. The CDR3 loop reads CASSTDRAGGTGELFF. The CDR3 DNA is TGCGCCAGCAGCACGGACAGGGCGGGAGGCACCGGGGAGCTGTTTTTT.

The chain combines TRBV30 with TRBJ2-7; D not resolved. In germline, CDR1 is GTSNPN, CDR2 SVGIG (reference sequence). V was cut by 0 bases and J by 4 bases, with 7 bases left in between. CDR3 length: 12 amino acids. CDR3 loop: CAWSVFGYEQYF. CDR3 DNA sequence: TGTGCCTGGAGTGTATTCGGATACGAGCAGTACTTC.

This chain connects TRBV10-1 to TRBJ2-7, with D perhaps given as TRBD1 or TRBD2 (5 bases each). Germline CDR1 is WNHNN and CDR2 is SYGVQD (reference sequence). The CDR3 runs to 15 residues. The ends were cut back, 4 bases at V and 3 bases at J, with 16 bases in the middle. In DNA form, the CDR3 reads TGCGCCAGCAGTGCGGGGCTAGCAGAAGACTACGAGCAGTACTTC. Translation gives CASSAGLAEDYEQYF.